This T cell receptor beta chain was sequenced for a study of blood T cell repertoires in COVID-19. Method: immunoSEQ multiplex PCR; TCRdb's copy keeps in-frame clones and lacks some. Of some 99,000 clones in the sample, about 85% were seen once. CDR3 length: 13 amino acids. V was pared by 4 bases and J by 7 bases, with 13 bases between. Per the germline V gene, CDR1 is SGHAT and CDR2 is FQNNGV. The sequenced sample consisted of peripheral blood. V gene TRBV11-2 combines with J gene TRBJ1-2; perhaps TRBD1 as D (5 bases). The sequence was collected from a woman of 80 years or more with acute or convalescent COVID-19. As DNA, the CDR3 is TGTGCCAGCAGCTCCGTCTGGAGGGGTGGCTACACCTTC. This sequence encodes CASSSVWRGGYTF.